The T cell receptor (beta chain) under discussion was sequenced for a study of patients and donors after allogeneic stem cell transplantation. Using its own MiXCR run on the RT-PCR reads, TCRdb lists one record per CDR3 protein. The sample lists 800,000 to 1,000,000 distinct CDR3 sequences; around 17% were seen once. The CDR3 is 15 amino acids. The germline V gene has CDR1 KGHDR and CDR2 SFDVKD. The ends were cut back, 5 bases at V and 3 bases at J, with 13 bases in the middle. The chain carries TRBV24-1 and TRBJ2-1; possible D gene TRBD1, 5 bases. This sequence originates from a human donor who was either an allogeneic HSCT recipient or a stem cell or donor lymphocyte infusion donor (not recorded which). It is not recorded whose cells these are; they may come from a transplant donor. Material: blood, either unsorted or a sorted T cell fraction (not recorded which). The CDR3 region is CATSASAGYYNEQFF. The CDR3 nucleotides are TGTGCCACCAGTGCATCGGCAGGGTACTACAATGAGCAGTTCTTC.